This TCR beta chain was recovered during a study of cytomegalovirus exposure and HLA in healthy donors. Comment on this clone: The antigen is unknown.

CDR1 SQVTM and CDR2 ANQGSEA come from the germline V gene. J gave up 2 bases and V 4 bases, and 12 bases lay outside the gene matches. The CDR3 covers 16 residues. Primers: 60 Vbeta forward and 13 Jbeta reverse. Using immunoSEQ multiplex PCR, the repertoire was profiled, and TCRdb retains in-frame clones only, with some absent. This table holds about 75,000 clones, roughly 82% found once. The study, taken as a whole, reports: Equally common other TCR beta chains were less clonally expanded than HLA-associated ones, a later analysis found. Being productive about 87% or about 30% of the time was typical of most TCR beta V segments in an earlier analysis. Several V segments, TRBV6-2 and TRBV6-3 among them, could not be told apart and were dropped.

J is TRBJ1-1 and V is TRBV29-1, with 8 bases that match TRBD1. The sequence was obtained from a man younger than 35 in good health and CMV-seronegative. Sequenced input: PBMCs. In DNA form, the CDR3 reads TGCAGCGTTGCAAATAGGTTCACAGGGGGAAACACTGAAGCTTTCTTT. It encodes CSVANRFTGGNTEAFF.